Presented here are 13 T cell receptor beta chains from one specimen sequenced in a study of radiotherapy plus CTLA-4 blockade in lung cancer. Method: immunoSEQ multiplex PCR; TCRdb's copy keeps in-frame clones and lacks some. Among 89,000 or so clones, approximately 78% were seen once, and the ten largest hold 3% to 3.5%. Sequences were derived from peripheral blood, sampled from a patient treated with radiotherapy plus ipilimumab. These receptors were taken from a human donor with non-small cell lung cancer who had a partial response to radiotherapy plus ipilimumab.

The chain combines TRBV11-2 with TRBJ2-5, with TRBD1 matching 8 bases. Germline-derived CDR1 and CDR2 are SGHAT and FQNNGV. Germline trimming cut 7 bases from V and 8 bases from J; bases unmatched to any gene: 9. The CDR3 spans 13 residues. For the CDR3, the DNA is TGTGCCAGCACTACCGGGACAGGCCCAACCCAGTACTTC. Translating it yields CASTTGTGPTQYF.

This clone has just a few counts. Distinct nucleotide sequences in the sample also encode this CDR3. V gene TRBV5-1 combines with J gene TRBJ2-7; D call uncertain. V lost 0 bases, J lost 0 bases, and 7 bases lay in between. Germline loops: CDR1 SGHRS, CDR2 YFSETQ. This CDR3 spans 14 amino acids. CDR3 amino acids: CASSLAAASYEQYF. CDR3 coding DNA: TGCGCCAGCAGCTTGGCCGCGGCCTCCTACGAGCAGTACTTC. The variable domain in full, completed from reference TRBV5-1 and TRBJ2-7, reads KAGVTQTPRYLIKTRGQQVTLSCSPISGHRSVSWYQQTPGQGLQFLFEYFSETQRNKGNFPGRFSGRQFSNSRSEMNVSTLELGDSALYLCASSLAAASYEQYFGPGTRLTVT.

The J gene is TRBJ2-7, the V gene TRBV5-5; 9 nucleotides align to TRBD2. CDR1 SGHKS and CDR2 YYEKEE come from the germline V gene (reference sequence). The V gene end was trimmed by 2 bases and the J gene end by 6 bases; junction bases not matched to a gene: 3. The CDR3 is made up of 13 amino acids. The CDR3 here is CASSFLLAGEQYF. The CDR3 bases are TGTGCCAGCAGCTTTTTACTAGCGGGCGAGCAGTACTTC.

This clone was seen only a few times. The V and J genes are TRBV9 and TRBJ2-3, with 8 bases matching TRBD2. From germline, CDR1 is SGDLS and CDR2 YYNGEE. V dropped 4 bases and J dropped 3; count of bases not matched to a gene: 7. The CDR3 spans 15 residues. As DNA, the CDR3 is TGTGCCAGCAGCATTAGCGGGATTCCTACAGATACGCAGTATTTT. It encodes CASSISGIPTDTQYF.

V gene TRBV6-6 combines with J gene TRBJ2-1; TRBD2 is a possible D gene (6 bases). This CDR3 is 12 amino acids long. The germline V gene has CDR1 MNHNY and CDR2 SVGAGI (reference sequence). Trimming shortened V by 8 bases and J by 3 bases, and 8 bases separated the two germline ends. The CDR3 coding sequence is TGTGCCAGCGGGACTCTCTACAATGAGCAGTTCTTC. Residues: CASGTLYNEQFF.

This sequence joins TRBV6-1 and TRBJ1-3; the D gene is possibly TRBD1 (5 bases). The germline CDR1 and CDR2 sequences are MNHNS and SASEGT. V lost 7 bases and J lost 0, with 10 bases in between. CDR3 length: 14 amino acids. CDR3 loop: CASKTGVSGNTIYF. The CDR3 region has the DNA TGTGCCAGCAAAACGGGGGTCTCTGGAAACACCATATATTTT.

The V call is TRBV5-5, the J call TRBJ1-1; the D is unclear. Germline CDR1 SGHKS, CDR2 YYEKEE (reference sequence). Between the trimmed V and J ends, which lost 1 base and 5 bases, there was a span of 9 bases. This CDR3 comprises 13 residues. CDR3 DNA sequence: TGTGCCAGCAGCTTGATTGCGGGAACTGAAGCTTTCTTT. It yields the protein CASSLIAGTEAFF.

This chain links TRBV2 with TRBJ1-5; the match to TRBD1 covers 7 bases. V dropped 6 bases and J dropped 0; count of bases not matched to a gene: 8. Looked up from germline, CDR1 is SNHLY and CDR2 is FYNNEI. The CDR3 consists of 16 residues. CDR3 nucleotides: TGTGCCAGCAGCCGTGCAGGGGGTAATAGCAATCAGCCCCAGCATTTT. Translating gives CASSRAGGNSNQPQHF. Complete variable domain (other parts from reference TRBV2 and TRBJ1-5): EPEVTQTPSHQVTQMGQEVILRCVPISNHLYFYWYRQILGQKVEFLVSFYNNEISEKSEIFDDQFSVERPDGSNFTLKIRSTKLEDSAMYFCASSRAGGNSNQPQHFGDGTRLSIL.

The rearrangement links TRBV6-5 to TRBJ2-1, with TRBD2 identical over 9 bases. This CDR3 has 14 residues. The germline V gene has CDR1 MNHEY and CDR2 SVGAGI. Trimming at V came to 5 bases and at J to 6 bases, leaving 5 bases not matched to a gene. CDR3 DNA: TGTGCCAGCAGTCCAGCGGGAGGCTTCAATGAGCAGTTCTTC. Its protein product is CASSPAGGFNEQFF.

For the CDR3, the DNA is TGTGCCAGCAGCCTGGGACAGATGAACACTGAAGCTTTCTTT. Its translation is CASSLGQMNTEAFF. This chain uses TRBV2 with TRBJ1-1; TRBD1 agrees at 7 bases. The germline gives CDR1 SNHLY, CDR2 FYNNEI. The CDR3 sequence is 14 residues long. J gave up 0 bases and V 6 bases, and 4 bases lay outside the gene matches.

The CDR3 region has the DNA TGTGCCAGCAGCCGTGGGGGGGAGGAGACCCAGTACTTC. Its translation: CASSRGGEETQYF. The chain links TRBV5-8 to TRBJ2-5, with 7 bases identical to TRBD2. V trimming: 4 bases; J trimming: 5 bases; junction bases outside the gene matches: 5. Per germline, CDR1 SGHTS and CDR2 YDEGEE. The CDR3 totals 13 residues.

The chain's CDR3 is CASSLDRGRGEQFF. The CDR3 DNA is TGTGCCAGCAGTTTGGATAGGGGGAGAGGCGAGCAGTTCTTC. The chain links TRBV28 to TRBJ2-1; tentatively, D is TRBD1 (6 bases). Germline CDR1 and CDR2: MDHEN and SYDVKM. V lost 3 bases and J lost 10, with 16 bases in between. The CDR3 contains 14 residues.

This clone is deemed medium-sized. The rearrangement links TRBV7-3 to TRBJ2-3; D is ambiguous. CDR3 length: 12 amino acids. Germline V lookup: CDR1 SGHTA, CDR2 FQGTGA. Trimming removed 6 bases from V and 2 bases from J, with 6 bases in between. CDR3 nucleotide sequence: TGTGCCAGCAGTGGAGACACAGATACGCAGTATTTT. It translates to CASSGDTDTQYF.